This paragraph covers one T cell receptor (beta chain) sequence. What it recognizes is unknown. This sample was included in a study of shared clonotypes between healthy human individuals. The repertoire was sequenced with immunoSEQ multiplex PCR; TCRdb's copy has only in-frame clones and lacks some. The table shows about 2 million clones, with roughly 95% occurring only once. V lost 5 bases, J lost 2 bases, and 10 bases lay in between. Germline V lookup: CDR1 KGHSH, CDR2 LQKENI. The CDR3 is made up of 13 amino acids. The study's findings and limits: Collection of samples was limited to blood; tissue repertoires likely differ.

Division of CD4+ cells produced a CD45RA+ naive subset and a CD45RA-negative memory subset. The J gene is TRBJ2-7, the V gene TRBV18; D is possibly TRBD2 (5 bases). The sequencing sample was made of naive CD4+ T cells sorted from blood. Subset: CD45RA+ positively selected. The sequence derives from a man younger than 30 in good health. Written as DNA, the CDR3 is TGTGCCAGCTCAGGAGGACCGGCCTACGAGCAGTACTTC. This sequence encodes CASSGGPAYEQYF.